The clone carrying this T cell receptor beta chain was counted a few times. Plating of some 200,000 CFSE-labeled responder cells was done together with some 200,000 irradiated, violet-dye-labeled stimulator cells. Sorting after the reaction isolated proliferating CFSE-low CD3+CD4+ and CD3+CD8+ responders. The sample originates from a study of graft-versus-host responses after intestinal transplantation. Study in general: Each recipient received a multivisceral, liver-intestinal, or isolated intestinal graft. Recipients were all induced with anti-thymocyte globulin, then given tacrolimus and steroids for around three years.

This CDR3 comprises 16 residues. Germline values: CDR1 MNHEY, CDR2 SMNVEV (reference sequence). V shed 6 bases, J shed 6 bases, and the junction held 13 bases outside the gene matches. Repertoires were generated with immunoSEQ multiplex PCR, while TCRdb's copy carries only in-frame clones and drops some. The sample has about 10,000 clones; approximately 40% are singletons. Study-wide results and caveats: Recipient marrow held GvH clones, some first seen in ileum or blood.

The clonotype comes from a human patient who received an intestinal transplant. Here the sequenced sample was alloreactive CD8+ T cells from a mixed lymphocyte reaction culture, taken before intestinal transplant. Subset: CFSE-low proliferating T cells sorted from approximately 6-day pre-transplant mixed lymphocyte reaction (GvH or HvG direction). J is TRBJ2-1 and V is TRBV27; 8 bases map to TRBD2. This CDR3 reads CASRSLPGGEGNEQFF. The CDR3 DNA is TGTGCCAGCAGGTCGCTCCCGGGAGGGGAGGGCAATGAGCAGTTCTTC.